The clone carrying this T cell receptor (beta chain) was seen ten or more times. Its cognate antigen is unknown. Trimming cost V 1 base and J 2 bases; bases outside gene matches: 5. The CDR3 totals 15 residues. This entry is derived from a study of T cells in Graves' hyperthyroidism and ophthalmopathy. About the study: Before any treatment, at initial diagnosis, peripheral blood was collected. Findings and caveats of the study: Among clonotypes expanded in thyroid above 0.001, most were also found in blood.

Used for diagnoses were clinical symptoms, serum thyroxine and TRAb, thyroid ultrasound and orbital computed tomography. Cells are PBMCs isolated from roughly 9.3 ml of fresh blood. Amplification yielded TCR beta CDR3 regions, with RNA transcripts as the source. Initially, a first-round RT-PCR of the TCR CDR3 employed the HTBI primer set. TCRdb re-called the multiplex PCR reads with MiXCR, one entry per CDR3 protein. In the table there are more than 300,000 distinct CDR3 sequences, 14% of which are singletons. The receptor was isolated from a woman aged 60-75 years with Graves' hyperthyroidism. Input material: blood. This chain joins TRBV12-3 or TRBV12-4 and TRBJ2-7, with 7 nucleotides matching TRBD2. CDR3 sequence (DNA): TGTGCCAGCAGTTTAGTAGCGGGTGGGCCCTACGAGCAGTACTTC. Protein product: CASSLVAGGPYEQYF.